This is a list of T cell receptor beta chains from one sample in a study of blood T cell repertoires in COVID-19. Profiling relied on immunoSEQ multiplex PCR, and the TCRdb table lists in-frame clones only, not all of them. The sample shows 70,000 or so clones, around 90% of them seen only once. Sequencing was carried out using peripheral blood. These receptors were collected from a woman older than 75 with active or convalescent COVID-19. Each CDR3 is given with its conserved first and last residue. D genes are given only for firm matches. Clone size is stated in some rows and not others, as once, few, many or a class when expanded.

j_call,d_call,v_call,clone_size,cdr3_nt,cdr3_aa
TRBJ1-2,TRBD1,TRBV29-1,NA,TGCAGCGTTGAAGATCACAGGGGTTCTCACTATGGCTACACCTTC,CSVEDHRGSHYGYTF
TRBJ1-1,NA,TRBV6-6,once,TGTGCCAGCAGTTACTCGCCTGGACGAGGACTGGGTACGGCTTTCTTT,CASSYSPGRGLGTAFF
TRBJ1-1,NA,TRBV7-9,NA,TGTGCCAGCAGCCAAACAGAAAACACTGAAGCTTTCTTT,CASSQTENTEAFF
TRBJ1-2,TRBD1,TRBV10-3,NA,TGTGCCATCAGTGAGTCCATCCACCGACAGGGGGAGAACTATGGCTACACCTTC,CAISESIHRQGENYGYTF
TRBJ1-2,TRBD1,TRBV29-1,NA,TGCAGCGTTGACAACAGGGGTGGCTACACCTTC,CSVDNRGGYTF
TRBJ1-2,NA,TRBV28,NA,TGTGCCAGCAGTTCTCGGGCAGGGCTTCTTGTATGCTTC,CASSSRAGLLVCF
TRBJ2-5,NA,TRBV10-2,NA,TGCGCCAGCAGGGACGGAGGGGAGACCCAGTACTTC,CASRDGGETQYF
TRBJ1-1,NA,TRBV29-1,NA,TGCAGCGTTGCAACAGAGTTGAACACTGAAGCTTTCTTT,CSVATELNTEAFF
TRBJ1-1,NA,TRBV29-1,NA,TGCAGCGTTGCATATAGCGGGGCATTCACTGAAGCTTTCTTT,CSVAYSGAFTEAFF
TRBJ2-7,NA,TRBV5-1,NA,TGCGCCAGCAGCTTGGGCGATTACGAGCAGTACTTC,CASSLGDYEQYF
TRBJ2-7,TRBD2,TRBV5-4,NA,TGTGCCAGCCACGGGACTAGCGGGGGGGCCGGTTACGAGCAGTACTTC,CASHGTSGGAGYEQYF
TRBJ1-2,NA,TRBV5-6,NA,TGTGCCAGCAGCTTGTCCCTCGGTGGCTACACCTTC,CASSLSLGGYTF
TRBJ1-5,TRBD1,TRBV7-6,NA,TGTGCCAGCAGCTTGGAACAGGGGGGTCAGCCCCAGCATTTT,CASSLEQGGQPQHF
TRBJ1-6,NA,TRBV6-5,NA,TGTGCCAGTCGGAGGTCCTATAATTCACCCCTCCACTTT,CASRRSYNSPLHF
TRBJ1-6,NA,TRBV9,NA,TGTGCCAGCAGCGTAGAGGTCAGGGAATCACCCCTCCACTTT,CASSVEVRESPLHF
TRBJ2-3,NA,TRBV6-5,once,TGTGCCAGCAGGCGTGGGACAACAGATACGCAGTATTTT,CASRRGTTDTQYF
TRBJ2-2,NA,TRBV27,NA,TGTGCCAGCAGTTTAGGTTATGGCAGGGAGGCGAACACCGGGGAGCTGTTTTTT,CASSLGYGREANTGELFF
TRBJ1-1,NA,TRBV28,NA,TGTGCCAGCAGTTCTACCAGGGGCACTGAAGCTTTCTTT,CASSSTRGTEAFF
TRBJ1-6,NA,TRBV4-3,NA,TGCGCCAGCAGCCAAGCACGGGAAAAGGGAGGGTCACCCCTCCACTTT,CASSQAREKGGSPLHF
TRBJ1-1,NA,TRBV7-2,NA,TGTGCCAGCAGCTGGGGACTGCGGAACACTGAAGCTTTCTTT,CASSWGLRNTEAFF
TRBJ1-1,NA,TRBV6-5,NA,TGTGCCAGCAAGAGGGTCATGAACACTGAAGCTTTCTTT,CASKRVMNTEAFF
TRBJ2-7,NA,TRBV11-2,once,TGTGCCAGCAGTGGGGGAGGGGGGTACGAGCAGTACTTC,CASSGGGGYEQYF
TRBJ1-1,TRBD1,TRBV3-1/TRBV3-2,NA,TGTGCCAGCAGCCAGTTAACAGGGGGCAAACTTGCTTTCTTT,CASSQLTGGKLAFF
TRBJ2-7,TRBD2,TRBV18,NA,TGTGCCAGCTCTCCCGGACTAGTTCGCCTAACTATCTACGAGCAGTACTTC,CASSPGLVRLTIYEQYF
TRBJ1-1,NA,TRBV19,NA,TGTGCCACCGCCTTGGACAGCGACACTGAAGCTTTCTTT,CATALDSDTEAFF
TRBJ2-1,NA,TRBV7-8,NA,TGTGCCAGCTTTAAATCTAGAGCGGTGGGAAATGAGCAGTTCTTC,CASFKSRAVGNEQFF
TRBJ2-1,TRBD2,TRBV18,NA,TGTGCCAGCTCACCACCTCTCCCCAGCGGGGGGCTTCATGAGCAGTTCTTC,CASSPPLPSGGLHEQFF
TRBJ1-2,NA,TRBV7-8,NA,TGTGCCAGCAGTCAGGGTGGCAGGGATGGCTACACCTTC,CASSQGGRDGYTF
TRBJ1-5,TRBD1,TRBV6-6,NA,TGTGCCAGCAGTCCAACAGGGGGCGGTCAGCCCCAGCATTTT,CASSPTGGGQPQHF
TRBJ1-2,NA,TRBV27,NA,TGTGCCAGCAGTTTAGGCGGGAAGGAGAACTATGGCTACACCTTC,CASSLGGKENYGYTF
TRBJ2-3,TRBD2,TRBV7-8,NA,TGTGCCAGCAGACTAGCGGGGGTTGTAGATACGCAGTATTTT,CASRLAGVVDTQYF
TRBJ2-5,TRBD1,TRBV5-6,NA,TGTGCCAGCAGCACACAAGGACAGGGGTCGCAAGAGACCCAGTACTTC,CASSTQGQGSQETQYF
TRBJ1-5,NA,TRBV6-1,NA,TGTGCCAGCAGTGAACGAAAGGGGAATAGCAATCAGCCCCAGCATTTT,CASSERKGNSNQPQHF
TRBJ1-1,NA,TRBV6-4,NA,TGTGCCAGCAGTGCTTCCTCAGGGGAACCGAGTGAAGCTTTCTTT,CASSASSGEPSEAFF
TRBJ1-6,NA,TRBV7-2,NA,TGTGCCAGCAGCTCATATACGGGTATCTCACCCCTCCACTTT,CASSSYTGISPLHF
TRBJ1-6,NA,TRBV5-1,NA,TGCGCCAGCAGCTTGGCCGGGGGGAATTCACCCCTCCACTTT,CASSLAGGNSPLHF
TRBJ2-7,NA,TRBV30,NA,TGTGCCTGGAGTGCAAAACAGGGCCAAAGCTCCTACGAGCAGTACTTC,CAWSAKQGQSSYEQYF
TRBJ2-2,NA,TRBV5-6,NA,TGTGCCAGCGCCCCCCGGACACGCAGCACCGGGGAGCTGTTTTTT,CASAPRTRSTGELFF
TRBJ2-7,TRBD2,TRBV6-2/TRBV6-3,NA,TGTGCCAGCAGTTACCCCCTAGCGGGGGGTCCTTCCTACGAGCAGTACTTC,CASSYPLAGGPSYEQYF
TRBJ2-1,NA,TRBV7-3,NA,TGTGCCAGCAGCTTATCCCGGGATCAAGAGCAGTTCTTC,CASSLSRDQEQFF
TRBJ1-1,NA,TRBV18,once,TGTGCCAGCTCAGGTGCAGGGAACACTGAAGCTTTCTTT,CASSGAGNTEAFF
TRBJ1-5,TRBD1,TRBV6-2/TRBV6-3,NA,TGTGCCAGCAGCAGCGACAGGGTGGTTGGGGGAGGACAGCCCCAGCATTTT,CASSSDRVVGGGQPQHF
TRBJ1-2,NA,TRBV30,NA,TGTGCCTGGAGTACCGGGAACTATGGCTACACCTTC,CAWSTGNYGYTF
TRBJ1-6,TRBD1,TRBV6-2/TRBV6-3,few,TGTGCCAGCAGTTACTGGGCAGGGGGCGGATCACCCCTCCACTTT,CASSYWAGGGSPLHF
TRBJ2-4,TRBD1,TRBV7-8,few,TGTGCCAGCAGCTCAAACCCCCCAGCAGGGGGCGAGAACATTCAGTACTTC,CASSSNPPAGGENIQYF
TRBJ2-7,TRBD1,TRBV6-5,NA,TGTGCCAGCAGCGGGACAGGGGTGGGAGAGCAGTACTTC,CASSGTGVGEQYF